The present T cell receptor (beta chain) was sequenced within a study of CXCR3-negative and CXCR3-positive naive CD8 T cells. Details on this clonotype: Its antigen is unknown.

The study made its TRB cDNA libraries by 5' RACE, adding UMI labels. With the 5' RACE reads reprocessed, TCRdb shows one record per CDR3 protein and no DNA. Its clone listing holds under 150,000 distinct CDR3 sequences. Naivety in CD8+ T cells corresponded to a CD45RO-CCR7+CD27+CD95- phenotype. Germline V gene lookup returns CDR1 SNHLY and CDR2 FYNNEI. This CDR3 is built from 13 residues. Points from the study as a whole: Naive subsets showed comparable surface CD5, and TCR interaction strength was also inferred from TRB CDR3 physicochemistry. CXCR3-expressing naive cells carried TRB CDR3s more hydrophobic than those of CXCR3-negative naive cells.

The receptor was isolated from a human donor in good health. Some clones in this sample may be carry-over from other donors' samples. The source material was naive CXCR3+ CD8+ T cells from blood. The subset is: CD45RO-CCR7+CD27+CD95- naive CD8+ T cells expressing CXCR3 (TNR3+). V is TRBV2 and J is TRBJ2-2. This CDR3 reads CASSEYHTGELFF.